These 30 T cell receptor beta chains originate from one sample sequenced in a study of CD8 T cells in ankylosing spondylitis. TCRdb analysed the 5' RACE reads with MiXCR anew, one entry per CDR3 protein. The sample includes about 170,000 distinct CDR3 sequences, approximately 20% of them seen just once. Sequencing was carried out using blood, either unsorted or a sorted T cell fraction (not recorded which). These receptors all come from a male donor with ankylosing spondylitis or in good health (not recorded which).

This clonotype occurred many times. The chain recombines TRBV20-1 with TRBJ1-4; D uncertain. Trimming removed 6 bases from V and 1 base from J, with 6 bases in between. There are 12 residues in the CDR3. Germline V CDR1 and CDR2: DFQATT, SNEGSKA (reference sequence). This CDR3 reads CSASLTNEKLFF. As DNA, the CDR3 is TGCAGTGCGTCCCTAACTAATGAAAAACTGTTTTTT.

The chain links TRBV6-1 to TRBJ1-2; maybe TRBD1 (5 bases). The CDR3 runs 14 residues. Germline values: CDR1 MNHNS, CDR2 SASEGT. The ends were cut back, 2 bases at V and 7 bases at J, with 14 bases in the middle. CDR3 nucleotide sequence: TGTGCCAGCAGTGAAAGGTCGGGGGAGGCTGGCTACACCTTC. Amino acids: CASSERSGEAGYTF.

This clonotype was detected ten times or more. The chain is built from TRBV5-1 and TRBJ1-2; the match to TRBD1 covers 11 bases. The CDR3 is 15 amino acids. V shed 3 bases, J shed 12 bases, and the junction held 13 bases outside the gene matches. From germline, CDR1 is SGHRS and CDR2 YFSETQ. CDR3 amino acids: CASSWGDRGRGIDTF. The CDR3 nucleotides are TGCGCCAGCAGCTGGGGGGACAGGGGGAGAGGAATCGACACCTTC.

There are many counts of this clonotype. The V gene is TRBV6-1, the J gene TRBJ2-7, with TRBD2 matching 10 bases. Unmatched junction bases numbered 10, after V lost 6 bases and J lost 2 bases. CDR1 MNHNS and CDR2 SASEGT come from the germline V gene. The CDR3 has 16 amino acids. The CDR3: CASRRGLAVFPYEQYF. The DNA of the CDR3 is TGTGCCAGCAGGCGTGGACTAGCGGTATTCCCCTACGAGCAGTACTTC.

At least ten counts were recorded for this clonotype. The rearrangement links TRBV6-1 to TRBJ1-1, with D maybe TRBD1 (5 bases). Trimming shortened V by 6 bases and J by 1 base, and 9 bases separated the two germline ends. Per the germline V gene, CDR1 is MNHNS and CDR2 is SASEGT. The CDR3 is 13 residues long. The CDR3 reads CASRTTENTEAFF. For the CDR3, the DNA is TGTGCCAGCAGGACGACAGAGAACACTGAAGCTTTCTTT.

This clonotype was found many times. V and J are TRBV20-1 and TRBJ2-1; 12 nucleotides agree with TRBD2. This CDR3 is built from 18 residues. V trimming: 0 bases; J trimming: 0 bases; junction bases outside the gene matches: 6. The V gene's germline CDR1 is DFQATT and CDR2 SNEGSKA (reference sequence). The CDR3 DNA follows: TGCAGTGCTAGAGATCGACTAGCGGGAGCCTCCTCCTACAATGAGCAGTTCTTC. Protein: CSARDRLAGASSYNEQFF.

This clonotype appeared many times. The chain uses TRBV20-1 and TRBJ2-3; no clear D gene. This CDR3 has 14 residues. Germline assignment: CDR1 DFQATT and CDR2 SNEGSKA (reference sequence). V was trimmed by 0 bases and J by 4 bases, leaving 11 bases between them. The CDR3 region is CSAREARGADTQYF. The CDR3 DNA follows: TGCAGTGCTAGAGAGGCCCGAGGCGCAGATACGCAGTATTTT.

The chain employs TRBV6-1 and TRBJ1-4; maybe TRBD1 (6 bases). V was cut by 0 bases and J by 8 bases, with 13 bases left in between. From germline, CDR1 is MNHNS and CDR2 SASEGT. The CDR3 covers 15 residues. CDR3 in DNA: TGTGCCAGCAGTGAAGCGCAGGGGATTCGAGAAAAACTGTTTTTT. Amino acid sequence: CASSEAQGIREKLFF.

This chain joins TRBV23-1 and TRBJ2-7, with 9 bases matching TRBD1. TRBV23-1 is an ORF for which the function is uncertain. There are 15 residues in the CDR3. V lost 4 bases to trimming and J lost 2 bases; unmatched junction nucleotides: 6. DNA of the CDR3: TGCGCCAGCAGTCGGAGGGACAGGGTGGCCTACGAGCAGTACTTC. Its translation is CASSRRDRVAYEQYF.

This clonotype was recorded a few times. The J gene is TRBJ1-1, the V gene TRBV7-6, with D tentatively TRBD1 (6 bases). Germline loops: CDR1 SGHVS, CDR2 FNYEAQ. The CDR3 consists of 12 residues. The ends were cut back, 5 bases at V and 5 bases at J, with 9 bases in the middle. CDR3: CASSPRGTEAFF. The CDR3 nucleotides are TGTGCCAGCAGCCCAAGGGGGACTGAAGCTTTCTTT.

In its sample, this clonotype was seen a few times. The J gene is TRBJ1-5, the V gene TRBV19; D possibly corresponds to TRBD1 (6 bases). With 5 bases removed from V and 5 bases from J, the gap between germline ends came to 10 bases. The CDR3 runs 13 residues. Germline-derived CDR1 and CDR2 are LNHDA and SQIVND (reference sequence). CDR3 residues: CASSPDRYQPQHF. DNA of the CDR3: TGTGCCAGTAGTCCCGACAGGTATCAGCCCCAGCATTTT.

V gene TRBV5-1 combines with J gene TRBJ2-7; TRBD2 aligns across 11 bases. From germline, CDR1 is SGHRS and CDR2 YFSETQ. There are 15 residues in the CDR3. Trimming at V came to 2 bases and at J to 3 bases, leaving 4 bases not matched to a gene. In DNA, the CDR3 is TGCGCCAGCAGCTTCGCTAGCGGGAGGAACTACGAGCAGTACTTC. Amino acid sequence: CASSFASGRNYEQYF. The variable domain in full, with the rest retrieved from reference TRBV5-1 and TRBJ2-7, is KAGVTQTPRYLIKTRGQQVTLSCSPISGHRSVSWYQQTPGQGLQFLFEYFSETQRNKGNFPGRFSGRQFSNSRSEMNVSTLELGDSALYLCASSFASGRNYEQYFGPGTRLTVT.

This clonotype showed up just a few times. CDR3 sequence: CASSLDAGTTEAFF. The CDR3 DNA is TGTGCCAGCAGCTTAGACGCAGGTACGACTGAAGCTTTCTTT. This chain links TRBV7-9 with TRBJ1-1; D is undetermined. The CDR3 consists of 14 residues. Germline V gene sequence: CDR1 SEHNR, CDR2 FQNEAQ (reference sequence). The V and J ends lost 1 base and 5 bases respectively, with 11 bases between them. The full variable domain, rest sourced from reference TRBV7-9 and TRBJ1-1, is DTGVSQNPRHKITKRGQNVTFRCDPISEHNRLYWYRQTLGQGPEFLTYFQNEAQLEKSRLLSDRFSAERPKGSFSTLEIQRTEQGDSAMYLCASSLDAGTTEAFFGQGTRLTVV.

This clonotype appeared a few times. The J gene is TRBJ2-1, the V gene TRBV7-2; 11 nucleotides match TRBD1. Germline-derived CDR1 and CDR2 are SGHTA and FQGNSA. V shed 2 bases, J shed 7 bases, and the junction held 7 bases outside the gene matches. This CDR3 region has 16 residues. CDR3 in amino acids: CASSLRTGTGGNEQFF. CDR3 in DNA: TGTGCCAGCAGCTTACGAACCGGGACAGGGGGAAATGAGCAGTTCTTC.

This clonotype occurred a few times. The genes are TRBV10-3 and TRBJ2-2, with TRBD1 matching 10 bases. The trim removed 7 bases at V and 4 bases at J, leaving 9 bases unmatched. Germline-derived CDR1 and CDR2 are ENHRY and SYGVKD. CDR3 length: 16 residues. Written as DNA, the CDR3 is TGTGCCATCAACGCCGGGGACAGGGGCGCCACCGGGGAGCTGTTTTTT. Its protein product is CAINAGDRGATGELFF.

Remarks on this clonotype: At one end, the junction sequence differs from germline, possibly due to a read error. The gene calls are TRBV20-1 and TRBJ2-2; TRBD1 matches at 10 bases. This CDR3 is 16 amino acids long. From germline, CDR1 is DFQATT and CDR2 SNEGSKA (reference sequence). The CDR3 loop reads CCARPTGGVFTGELFF. The DNA for the CDR3 is TGCTGTGCTAGGCCGACAGGGGGCGTGTTCACCGGGGAGCTGTTTTTT.

In regard to this clonotype: A single base separates this from a much larger clone, so it may be a read error. The rearrangement joins TRBV5-1 to TRBJ1-5, with 7 positions matching TRBD1. Germline values: CDR1 SGHRS, CDR2 YFSETQ. CDR3 length equals 15 residues. CDR3 sequence reads: CASSTGTATNQSQHF. CDR3 nucleotides: TGCGCCAGCAGCACAGGGACAGCGACGAATCAGTCCCAGCATTTT.

This clonotype was picked up a small number of times. The V call is TRBV12-3 or TRBV12-4, the J call TRBJ1-4; 9 nucleotides agree with TRBD1. V lost 2 bases, J lost 8 bases, and 6 bases stayed unmatched. The CDR3 is 15 amino acids. CDR3 DNA sequence: TGTGCCAGCAGTTTATGGGGACAGGGACGCGAAAAACTGTTTTTT. This encodes CASSLWGQGREKLFF.

This clonotype was seen many times. The chain combines TRBV29-1 with TRBJ2-7, with 8 bases that match TRBD1. CDR1 and CDR2 (germline): SQVTM, ANQGSEA. The junction had 5 bases not matched to a gene; V was cut back by 5 bases and J by 2 bases. The CDR3 extends over 13 amino acids. The CDR3 DNA follows: TGCAGCGTTATTAGGACAGGGACCTACGAGCAGTACTTC. Amino acids: CSVIRTGTYEQYF.

The rearrangement uses TRBV6-1 and TRBJ2-1, with TRBD1 matching 7 bases. The CDR3 has 15 amino acids. Trimming removed 6 bases from V and 1 base from J; junction bases left unmatched: 6. The germline V gene has CDR1 MNHNS and CDR2 SASEGT. CDR3 in DNA: TGTGCCAGCAGCCAAGACAGGGATTCCTACAATGAGCAGTTCTTC. Its translation: CASSQDRDSYNEQFF.

This clonotype was picked up many times. The chain has TRBV19 and TRBJ1-1, with D perhaps TRBD1 (5 bases). This CDR3 spans 13 amino acids. Germline assignment: CDR1 LNHDA and CDR2 SQIVND (reference sequence). V shed 3 bases and J shed 10 bases, with 15 bases lying between them. CDR3: CASSIRDLYRAFF. CDR3 nucleotide sequence: TGTGCCAGTAGTATTCGGGACCTGTACAGAGCTTTCTTT.

This clonotype was seen only a few times. This rearrangement joins TRBV6-5 to TRBJ2-7; 8 bases line up with TRBD2. The CDR3 extends over 16 amino acids. The V gene's germline CDR1 is MNHEY and CDR2 SVGAGI. V lost 4 bases to trimming and J lost 0 bases; unmatched junction nucleotides: 8. CDR3 sequence (DNA): TGTGCCAGCAGTTCCTTAGCGGGGCGGGTCTCCTACGAGCAGTACTTC. Its protein product is CASSSLAGRVSYEQYF.

This clonotype was detected only a few times. This rearrangement joins TRBV24-1 to TRBJ2-1; D ambiguous. V was pared by 10 bases and J by 5 bases, with 2 bases between. CDR1 is KGHDR and CDR2 is SFDVKD in the germline V gene. The CDR3 is made up of 9 amino acids. The CDR3, as DNA: TGTGCCACTAACAATGAGCAGTTCTTC. Translated: CATNNEQFF.

This clonotype occurred many times. This sequence joins TRBV20-1 and TRBJ2-7; 7 bases are shared with TRBD2. CDR3 size: 13 residues. Trimming removed 0 bases from V and 3 bases from J; junction bases left unmatched: 2. Germline assignment: CDR1 DFQATT and CDR2 SNEGSKA (reference sequence). CDR3 in DNA: TGCAGTGCTAGAGAGGCTAGCGGCTACGAGCAGTACTTC. Translation: CSAREASGYEQYF.

At least ten counts were recorded for this clonotype. This chain links TRBV18 with TRBJ1-4; TRBD1 matches at 7 bases. The germline CDR1 and CDR2 sequences are KGHSH and LQKENI. The CDR3 is 15 amino acids. The junction had 6 bases not matched to a gene; V was cut back by 3 bases and J by 5 bases. CDR3 sequence: CASSPRGQLNEKLFF. CDR3 nucleotide sequence: TGTGCCAGCTCACCGAGGGGACAGTTAAATGAAAAACTGTTTTTT.

The chain uses TRBV9 and TRBJ2-3, with D maybe TRBD2 (6 bases). V lost 0 bases, J lost 3 bases, and 11 bases lay in between. The germline V gene has CDR1 SGDLS and CDR2 YYNGEE. CDR3 size: 15 residues. In nucleotides, the CDR3 is TGTGCCAGCAGCGTAGCAGCGGGTGGGACAGATACGCAGTATTTT. Residues: CASSVAAGGTDTQYF.

This clonotype was detected many times. The V gene is TRBV20-1, the J gene TRBJ2-1; 7 nucleotides align to TRBD2. The CDR3 covers 14 residues. Germline CDR1 and CDR2: DFQATT and SNEGSKA (reference sequence). J lost 3 bases, V lost 6 bases, and 8 bases had no gene match. The CDR3 region has the DNA TGCAGTGCCGCAACCGGGACTAACTACAATGAGCAGTTCTTC. Translation gives CSAATGTNYNEQFF.

This clonotype occurred a few times. V gene TRBV28 combines with J gene TRBJ2-1; TRBD2 is a possible D gene (5 bases). The germline gives CDR1 MDHEN, CDR2 SYDVKM. The CDR3 is 10 residues long. Trimming pared 8 bases from V and 16 bases from J, leaving 15 bases between. CDR3 nucleotide sequence: TGTGCCAGCGGGTCGCTAGCCTTATTCTTC. This sequence encodes CASGSLALFF. Together with reference TRBV28 and TRBJ2-1, the CDR3 gives the full variable domain: DVKVTQSSRYLVKRTGEKVFLECVQDMDHENMFWYRQDPGLGLRLIYFSYDVKMKEKGDIPEGYSVSREKKERFSLILESASTNQTSMYLCASGSLALFFGPGTRLTVL.

This clonotype was seen repeatedly, ten times or more. J is TRBJ1-2 and V is TRBV29-1; D possibly corresponds to TRBD1 (5 bases). The CDR3 covers 13 residues. Trimming removed 7 bases at V and 0 bases at J, with 12 bases between. CDR1 is SQVTM, CDR2 ANQGSEA, per germline. The CDR3 is CSAGSGANYGYTF. In DNA form, the CDR3 reads TGCAGCGCTGGTTCGGGGGCTAACTATGGCTACACCTTC.

This chain connects TRBV12-3 or TRBV12-4 to TRBJ1-4; D perhaps matches TRBD1 (5 bases). The CDR3 totals 15 residues. V lost 5 bases to trimming and J lost 4 bases, with 14 bases between them. The CDR3 DNA sequence: TGTGCCAGCAGTCGGGACGGATATCGTAATGAAAAACTGTTTTTT. Translated: CASSRDGYRNEKLFF.